Presented here are 27 T cell receptor beta chains from one specimen sequenced in a study of CD8 T cells in Susac syndrome. The RNA input was about 0.5 to 1 ug, and it was reverse transcribed with random hexamers. One entry per CDR3 protein, called by TCRdb with MiXCR from the immunoSEQ multiplex PCR reads. Of roughly 75,000 distinct CDR3 sequences listed, approximately 93% are singletons. What was sequenced was CD4+ T cells from PBMCs. These TCRs come from a human donor with Susac syndrome.

V is TRBV7-2 and J is TRBJ2-1; 8 nucleotides agree with TRBD2. V lost 1 base and J lost 7; bases outside the gene matches: 9. There are 16 residues in the CDR3. Germline-derived CDR1 and CDR2 are SGHTA and FQGNSA. CDR3 sequence reads: CASSLETGGRFNEQFF. The CDR3 nucleotides are TGTGCCAGCAGCTTAGAGACGGGGGGGCGGTTTAATGAGCAGTTCTTC.

This chain links TRBV7-2 with TRBJ2-3; D is perhaps TRBD1 or TRBD2 (5 bases each). The V and J ends lost 3 bases and 6 bases respectively, with 13 bases between them. CDR1 is SGHTA, CDR2 FQGNSA, per germline. CDR3 length: 14 amino acids. CDR3 in DNA: TGTGCCAGCAGCTTTGAAAAGTGGGGGGATACGCAGTATTTT. It is translated as CASSFEKWGDTQYF.

This chain uses TRBV5-4 with TRBJ2-1; 8 nucleotides line up with TRBD1. Trimming at V came to 3 bases and at J to 12 bases, leaving 14 bases not matched to a gene. Germline V gene data show CDR1 as SGHNT and CDR2 as YYREEE (reference sequence). The CDR3 extends over 15 amino acids. In DNA form, the CDR3 reads TGTGCCAGCAGCTCGCAGGGGGCTGCAGATAATAGGCAGTTCTTC. It yields the protein CASSSQGAADNRQFF.

This chain uses TRBV6-2 or TRBV6-3 with TRBJ1-1; D call uncertain. Germline V CDR1 and CDR2: MNHEY, SVGEGT. V lost 0 bases, J lost 0 bases, and 14 bases lay in between. CDR3 length: 17 residues. The CDR3 DNA reads TGTGCCAGCAGTTACTCGATAACCGGGCCCATGAACACTGAAGCTTTCTTT. Translation gives CASSYSITGPMNTEAFF.

V is TRBV6-2 or TRBV6-3 and J is TRBJ2-2; no clear D gene. The CDR3 runs to 15 residues. Germline CDR1 reads MNHEY; CDR2 reads SVGEGT. V gave up 6 bases and J gave up 8 bases, with 19 bases separating them. CDR3 nucleotides: TGTGCCAGCAGAGTTGCCCGCGATACCGGGGGGGAGCTGTTTTTT. As protein: CASRVARDTGGELFF.

V and J are TRBV29-1 and TRBJ1-3; D gene uncertain. V was trimmed by 4 bases and J by 3 bases, leaving 13 bases between them. Looked up from germline, CDR1 is SQVTM and CDR2 is ANQGSEA. The CDR3 contains 14 residues. The CDR3 sequence is CSVAIGVVGNTIYF. The DNA for the CDR3 is TGCAGCGTTGCCATAGGAGTGGTTGGAAACACCATATATTTT.

The chain recombines TRBV2 with TRBJ1-6, with no clear D. V gave up 10 bases and J gave up 7 bases, with 11 bases separating them. The germline V gene has CDR1 SNHLY and CDR2 FYNNEI. This CDR3 has 12 amino acids. The CDR3 protein is CATVRDNSPLHF. CDR3 in DNA: TGTGCCACCGTTCGTGACAATTCACCCCTCCACTTT.

A single count supports this clonotype. The chain links TRBV28 to TRBJ1-6; maybe TRBD1 (5 bases). The germline gives CDR1 MDHEN, CDR2 SYDVKM. The V and J ends lost 2 bases and 4 bases respectively, with 18 bases between them. The CDR3 loop spans 18 amino acids. CDR3 sequence: CASSLNPGLDPYNSPLHF. Here the CDR3 DNA reads TGTGCCAGCAGTTTAAATCCGGGACTTGACCCATATAATTCACCCCTCCACTTT.

The chain uses TRBV7-9 and TRBJ1-1; no clear D. Germline V gene sequence: CDR1 SEHNR, CDR2 FQNEAQ (reference sequence). The V gene lost 4 bases and the J gene lost 3 bases, with 6 bases spanning the gap. This CDR3 region has 12 residues. CDR3 protein: CASSWEDTEAFF. CDR3 DNA sequence: TGTGCCAGCAGCTGGGAGGACACTGAAGCTTTCTTT. Together with reference TRBV7-9 and TRBJ1-1, the CDR3 gives the full variable domain: DTGVSQNPRHKITKRGQNVTFRCDPISEHNRLYWYRQTLGQGPEFLTYFQNEAQLEKSRLLSDRFSAERPKGSFSTLEIQRTEQGDSAMYLCASSWEDTEAFFGQGTRLTVV.

This chain joins TRBV6-4 and TRBJ2-4; 7 nucleotides line up with TRBD2. Germline CDR1 MRHNA, CDR2 SNTAGT. After removal of 5 bases from V and 9 bases from J, the junction contained 7 bases not matched to a gene. This CDR3 is 13 amino acids long. The CDR3 nucleotides read TGTGCCAGCAGTCCGGACCAGCGGGGCATTCAGTACTTC. Its protein is CASSPDQRGIQYF.

The rearrangement uses TRBV5-1 and TRBJ1-2; 9 bases match TRBD1. The germline gives CDR1 SGHRS, CDR2 YFSETQ. The CDR3 extends over 17 amino acids. Trimming removed 1 base from V and 3 bases from J; junction bases left unmatched: 10. For the CDR3, the DNA is TGCGCCAGCAGCTTGTCAGGACCGGGACAGGGATACTATGGCTACACCTTC. This encodes CASSLSGPGQGYYGYTF. The full variable domain, its missing parts supplied by reference TRBV5-1 and TRBJ1-2, is KAGVTQTPRYLIKTRGQQVTLSCSPISGHRSVSWYQQTPGQGLQFLFEYFSETQRNKGNFPGRFSGRQFSNSRSEMNVSTLELGDSALYLCASSLSGPGQGYYGYTFGSGTRLTVV.

The V call is TRBV20-1, the J call TRBJ2-3, with D maybe TRBD1 (5 bases). The germline V gene has CDR1 DFQATT and CDR2 SNEGSKA (reference sequence). The V gene lost 0 bases and the J gene lost 6 bases, with 16 bases spanning the gap. The CDR3 runs to 15 residues. The CDR3 bases are TGCAGTGCTAGAGATGGGCAGGGCGTAAGGGATACGCAGTATTTT. Amino acids: CSARDGQGVRDTQYF.

V and J are TRBV5-4 and TRBJ1-4; D is unresolved. The CDR3 spans 15 residues. Germline values: CDR1 SGHNT, CDR2 YYREEE (reference sequence). The ends were cut back, 2 bases at V and 2 bases at J, with 10 bases in the middle. The CDR3 spells CASSLAGGTNEKLFF. The CDR3 nucleotides read TGTGCCAGCAGCTTAGCAGGCGGGACTAATGAAAAACTGTTTTTT.

The J gene is TRBJ1-5, the V gene TRBV7-2; 9 positions match TRBD1. CDR3 length: 14 residues. The germline gives CDR1 SGHTA, CDR2 FQGNSA. V trimming: 6 bases; J trimming: 6 bases; junction bases outside the gene matches: 6. CDR3 protein: CASSSQGAGQPQHF. The CDR3 coding sequence is TGTGCCAGCAGTTCACAGGGGGCTGGTCAGCCCCAGCATTTT.

This clonotype was counted only a few times. The CDR3 loop is CASSLGTNYGYTF. DNA for the CDR3: TGTGCCAGCAGTTTAGGGACTAACTATGGCTACACCTTC. This chain links TRBV12-3 or TRBV12-4 with TRBJ1-2; D is undetermined. Trimming removed 1 base from V and 0 bases from J, with 3 bases in between. The CDR3 extends over 13 amino acids.

V gene TRBV11-1 combines with J gene TRBJ2-7; D might be TRBD1 (6 bases). CDR1 SGHAT and CDR2 FQDESV come from the germline V gene (reference sequence). With 4 bases removed from V and 4 bases from J, the gap between germline ends came to 14 bases. This CDR3 spans 14 amino acids. In DNA form, the CDR3 reads TGTGCCAGCAGCTCCGGGACACCAGGTTACGAGCAGTACTTC. This translates into CASSSGTPGYEQYF.

The chain carries TRBV4-3 and TRBJ1-6; D is unresolved. The CDR3 has 13 residues. CDR1 is LGHNA and CDR2 is YSLEER in the germline V gene. Trimming took off 8 bases at V and 9 bases at J, with 14 bases between the two ends. The CDR3 here is CASGTTFGSPLHF. DNA of the CDR3: TGCGCCAGCGGAACGACCTTTGGTTCACCCCTCCACTTT.

With respect to this clonotype: A read error may account for a junction end that differs from germline. This chain connects TRBV19 to TRBJ2-1; no clear D gene. This CDR3 is 13 amino acids long. Germline V gene lookup returns CDR1 LNHDA and CDR2 SQIVND (reference sequence). The CDR3 DNA sequence: TGTGCTAGTAGTATAGCCAGGTACAATGAGCAGTTCTTC. Amino acid sequence: CASSIARYNEQFF. Using reference TRBV19 and TRBJ2-1 for the parts outside the CDR3, the full variable domain is DGGITQSPKYLFRKEGQNVTLSCEQNLNHDAMYWYRQDPGQGLRLIYYSQIVNDFQKGDIAEGYSVSREKKESFPLTVTSAQKNPTAFYLCASSIARYNEQFFGPGTRLTVL.

This chain connects TRBV19 to TRBJ1-1, with TRBD1 matching 7 bases. The CDR3 runs to 15 residues. V lost 3 bases and J lost 10; bases outside the gene matches: 14. Per germline, CDR1 LNHDA and CDR2 SQIVND (reference sequence). The CDR3 DNA is TGTGCCAGTAGTATCCAACTACAGGGGCTCGAACGAGCTTTCTTT. This sequence encodes CASSIQLQGLERAFF.

The chain carries TRBV12-3 or TRBV12-4 and TRBJ2-7; D is possibly TRBD1 (6 bases). CDR3 size: 15 residues. Trimming took 3 bases from V and 2 from J, leaving 14 bases between them. The CDR3 DNA reads TGTGCCAGCAGTTTCAGGGGAAAGTCGCCCTACGAGCAGTACTTC. As protein: CASSFRGKSPYEQYF.

The J gene is TRBJ2-7, the V gene TRBV11-3; 7 bases agree with TRBD2. CDR3 length equals 17 residues. V lost 5 bases and J lost 5; bases outside the gene matches: 18. Looked up from germline, CDR1 is SGHNT and CDR2 is YENEEA. The CDR3 reads CASSLRPQGWGGNEQYF. The CDR3 region has the DNA TGTGCCAGCAGCCTCCGCCCCCAAGGATGGGGAGGGAACGAGCAGTACTTC.

The J gene is TRBJ2-5, the V gene TRBV30, with 12 bases aligning to TRBD1. Germline values: CDR1 GTSNPN, CDR2 SVGIG (reference sequence). V shed 1 base and J 5 bases; nucleotides not matched to a gene: 11. The CDR3 has 17 amino acids. CDR3 residues: CAWSAGYAGQGAETQYF. The CDR3 DNA is TGTGCCTGGAGTGCAGGGTATGCGGGACAGGGGGCTGAGACCCAGTACTTC.

The CDR3 sequence: CASSTQASSNTGELFF. The CDR3 region has the DNA TGTGCCAGCAGCACGCAGGCTTCCTCGAACACCGGGGAGCTGTTTTTT. The J gene is TRBJ2-2, the V gene TRBV7-2, with D unclear. The CDR3 has 16 amino acids. Germline V gene lookup returns CDR1 SGHTA and CDR2 FQGNSA. The germline V and J ends were trimmed by 5 bases and 0 bases, with 13 bases remaining between them.

The rearrangement uses TRBV6-6 and TRBJ1-6; tentatively, D is TRBD1 (5 bases). The V end lost 6 bases, the J end lost 8 bases, and 17 bases lay between the germline ends. The CDR3 spans 15 residues. Germline-derived CDR1 and CDR2 are MNHNY and SVGAGI (reference sequence). The CDR3 bases are TGTGCCAGCAGAAAACCGGGACCGGCTGATTCACCCCTCCACTTT. Amino acids: CASRKPGPADSPLHF.

V usage is TRBV12-3 or TRBV12-4 and J usage is TRBJ1-2; 9 bases fit TRBD1. The trim removed 5 bases at V and 8 bases at J, leaving 9 bases unmatched. CDR3 length equals 14 residues. The CDR3 DNA reads TGTGCCAGCAGTGACCGGGACAGGGCAAAAGGCTACACCTTC. It translates to CASSDRDRAKGYTF.

The J gene is TRBJ1-5, the V gene TRBV19; no definite D call. Trimming removed 2 bases from V and 3 bases from J, with 14 bases in between. Germline CDR1 and CDR2: LNHDA and SQIVND (reference sequence). CDR3 length: 16 residues. The CDR3 coding sequence is TGTGCCAGTAGTATAAACAACATCCAGGTCAATCAGCCCCAGCATTTT. Translation gives CASSINNIQVNQPQHF.

This sequence joins TRBV3-1 and TRBJ1-1; D remains unclear. The V gene lost 0 bases and the J gene lost 1 base, with 9 bases spanning the gap. CDR1 LGHDT and CDR2 YNNKEL come from the germline V gene (reference sequence). The length of the CDR3 is 15 residues. CDR3 region: CASSQDRTRNTEAFF. In DNA, the CDR3 is TGTGCCAGCAGCCAAGATAGGACGAGGAACACTGAAGCTTTCTTT.